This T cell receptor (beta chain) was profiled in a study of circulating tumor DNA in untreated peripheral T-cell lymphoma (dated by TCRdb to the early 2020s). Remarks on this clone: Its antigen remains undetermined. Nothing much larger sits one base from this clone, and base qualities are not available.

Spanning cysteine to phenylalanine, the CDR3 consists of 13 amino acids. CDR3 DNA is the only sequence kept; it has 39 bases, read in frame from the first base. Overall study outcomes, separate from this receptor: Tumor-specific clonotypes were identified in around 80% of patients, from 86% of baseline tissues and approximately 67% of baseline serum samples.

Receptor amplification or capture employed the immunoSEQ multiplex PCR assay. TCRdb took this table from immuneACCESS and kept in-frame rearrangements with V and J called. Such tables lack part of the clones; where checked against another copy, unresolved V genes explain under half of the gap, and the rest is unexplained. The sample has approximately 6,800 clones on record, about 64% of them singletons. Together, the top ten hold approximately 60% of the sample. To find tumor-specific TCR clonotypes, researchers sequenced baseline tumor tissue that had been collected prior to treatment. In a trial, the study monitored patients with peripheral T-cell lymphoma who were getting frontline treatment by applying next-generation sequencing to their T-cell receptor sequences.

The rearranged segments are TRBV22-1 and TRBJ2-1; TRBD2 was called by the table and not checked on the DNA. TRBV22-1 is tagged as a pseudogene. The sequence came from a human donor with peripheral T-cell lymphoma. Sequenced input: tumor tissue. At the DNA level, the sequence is TGTGCCAGCAGGCGGGGGGTCGACAATGAGCAGTTCTTC. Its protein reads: CASRRGVDNEQFF.